The table lists the clone carrying this T cell receptor (beta chain) with a count of one. V was pared by 4 bases and J by 3 bases, with 11 bases between. This CDR3 contains 13 residues. Germline V gene sequence: CDR1 SGHNT, CDR2 YYREEE (reference sequence). Method: immunoSEQ multiplex PCR; TCRdb's copy keeps in-frame clones and lacks some. This sample has about 400,000 clones; around 90% occur once, and the top ten carry more than 2%. This entry comes from a study of blood T cell repertoires in COVID-19. This TCR was recovered from a woman aged 40 to 50 with acute COVID-19. The specimen was PBMCs or T cells enriched from blood (not recorded which). The chain couples TRBV5-4 to TRBJ2-7; tentatively, D is TRBD1 or TRBD2 (5 bases each). The CDR3 here is CASSVGPGYEQYF. The CDR3, as DNA: TGTGCCAGCAGCGTGGGACCGGGCTACGAGCAGTACTTC. The whole variable domain, filled in from reference TRBV5-4 and TRBJ2-7, reads ETGVTQSPTHLIKTRGQQVTLRCSSQSGHNTVSWYQQALGQGPQFIFQYYREEENGRGNFPPRFSGLQFPNYSSELNVNALELDDSALYLCASSVGPGYEQYFGPGTRLTVT.